This T cell receptor (beta chain) was observed in a study of blood T cell repertoires in COVID-19. Turning to the study itself: The analysed material was cDNA or gDNA that came from T cells, B-cell-depleted T cells, or PBMCs.

V was shortened by 5 bases and J by 1 base, with 9 bases between the two germline ends. The CDR3 is made up of 13 amino acids. Per the germline V gene, CDR1 is SGHRS and CDR2 is YFSETQ. The repertoire was sequenced with immunoSEQ multiplex PCR; TCRdb's copy has only in-frame clones and lacks some. The table includes 200,000 to 250,000 clones, 70% to 85% detected once. This TCR came from a man aged 50 or older with active or convalescent COVID-19. Sequenced input: peripheral blood. V gene TRBV5-1 combines with J gene TRBJ1-1; the D gene is possibly TRBD1 (5 bases). CDR3 sequence reads: CASRRGPNTEAFF. The CDR3 DNA sequence: TGCGCCAGCAGGCGGGGACCGAACACTGAAGCTTTCTTT.